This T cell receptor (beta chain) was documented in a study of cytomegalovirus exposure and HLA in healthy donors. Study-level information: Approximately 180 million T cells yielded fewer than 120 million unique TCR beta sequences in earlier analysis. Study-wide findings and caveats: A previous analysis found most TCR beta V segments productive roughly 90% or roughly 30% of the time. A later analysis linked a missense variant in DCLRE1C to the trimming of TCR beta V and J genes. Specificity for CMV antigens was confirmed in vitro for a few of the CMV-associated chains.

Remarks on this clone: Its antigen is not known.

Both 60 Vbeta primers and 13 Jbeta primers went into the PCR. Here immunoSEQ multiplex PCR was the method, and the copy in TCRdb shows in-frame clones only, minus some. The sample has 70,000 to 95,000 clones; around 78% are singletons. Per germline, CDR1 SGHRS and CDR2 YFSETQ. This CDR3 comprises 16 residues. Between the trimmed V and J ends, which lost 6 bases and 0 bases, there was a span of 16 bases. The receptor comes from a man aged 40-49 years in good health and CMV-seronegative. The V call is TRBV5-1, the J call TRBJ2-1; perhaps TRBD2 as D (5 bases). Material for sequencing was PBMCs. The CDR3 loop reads CASTLSVGDSYNEQFF. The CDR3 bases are TGCGCCAGCACCCTTAGCGTGGGAGACTCCTACAATGAGCAGTTCTTC.